This entry lists 23 T cell receptor beta chains sequenced from one sample in a study of metastatic and nonmetastatic thyroid tumors (dated by TCRdb to about 2020). None of the patients had been given any treatment before thyroid surgery. The protocol used for the library was PCR. The sequencer listed for this sample is Illumina HiSeq 4000. TCRdb handled the public reads itself, with Q25 trimming in fastp and clone calling in MiXCR, and kept productive beta chains. Across this sample there are roughly 10,000 clones, with less than 40% seen only once. About 4.4% of the sample belongs to the ten largest clones. Sample: tumor tissue. All receptors come from a female donor with papillary thyroid cancer or a benign thyroid nodule (not recorded which). Some clones in this sample may be carry-over from other donors' samples.

In this sample, this clone turned up many times. Sequence at one end of the junction differs from germline and may be a read error. This sample also contains other DNA sequences that code for the same CDR3. This chain connects TRBV29-1 to TRBJ2-3, with D tentatively TRBD2 (6 bases). Germline V gives CDR1 SQVTM, CDR2 ANQGSEA. The CDR3 loop spans 15 amino acids. CDR3 region: CSVEVRGRGTDTQYF. The CDR3 DNA is TGCAGCGTCGAAGTACGGGGGAGAGGGACAGATACGCAGTATTTT.

Within the sample, this clone is medium-sized. The V call is TRBV7-8, the J call TRBJ2-1, with 7 bases identical to TRBD2. CDR3 length equals 16 residues. V dropped 3 bases and J dropped 4; count of bases not matched to a gene: 9. The germline gives CDR1 SGHVS, CDR2 FQNEAQ. CDR3 nucleotides: TGTGCCAGCAGCTTTTTGGCGGGAGAGGGGTACAATGAGCAGTTCTTC. It yields the protein CASSFLAGEGYNEQFF.

This chain uses TRBV6-1 with TRBJ1-1, with TRBD1 as a possible D gene (6 bases). Trimming cost V 3 bases and J 3 bases, with 17 bases left between them. CDR1 and CDR2 from the germline V gene are MNHNS and SASEGT. The length of the CDR3 is 16 residues. Here the CDR3 DNA reads TGTGCCAGCAGTGACCTCGAAGGAAAGGGGGACACTGAAGCTTTCTTT. Protein product: CASSDLEGKGDTEAFF.

The genes are TRBV7-2 and TRBJ1-1, with TRBD1 matching over 7 bases. The CDR3 totals 14 residues. Germline V gene lookup returns CDR1 SGHTA and CDR2 FQGNSA. Trimming removed 2 bases from V and 3 bases from J; junction bases left unmatched: 3. The CDR3 DNA reads TGTGCCAGCAGCTTACAGGGGGGAGACACTGAAGCTTTCTTT. It translates to CASSLQGGDTEAFF.

Details on this clone: At one boundary the junction diverges from the germline segment, which might be a read error. The chain uses TRBV27 and TRBJ2-5, with D possibly TRBD2 on 6 matching bases. Germline-derived CDR1 and CDR2 are MNHEY and SMNVEV (reference sequence). The CDR3 has 16 residues. The CDR3, as DNA: TGTGTCAGCAGTACGATGACTATCGGGAGCCGCGAGACCCAGTACTTC. Protein product: CVSSTMTIGSRETQYF.

This chain uses TRBV20-1 with TRBJ1-1, with D perhaps TRBD1 (5 bases). Germline assignment: CDR1 DFQATT and CDR2 SNEGSKA (reference sequence). The CDR3 runs to 13 residues. V lost 3 bases and J lost 3, with 11 bases in between. This CDR3 reads CSARGGPDTEAFF. The CDR3 region has the DNA TGCAGTGCTAGGGGGGGTCCGGACACTGAAGCTTTCTTT.

This rearrangement joins TRBV4-1 to TRBJ2-1, with D unresolved. The CDR3 extends over 13 amino acids. CDR1 MGHRA and CDR2 YSYEKL come from the germline V gene. The V end lost 0 bases, the J end lost 4 bases, and 4 bases lay between the germline ends. DNA of the CDR3: TGCGCCAGCAGCCAAGACTCTTACAATGAGCAGTTCTTC. It translates to CASSQDSYNEQFF.

Comment on this clone: The junction and the germline gene differ at one end; a read error may be behind it. V and J are TRBV5-1 and TRBJ2-3; 7 bases are shared with TRBD2. CDR3 length: 16 amino acids. Germline CDR1 and CDR2: SGHRS and YFSETQ. In nucleotides, the CDR3 is TGCGCCAGCAGCTGGGGGGGATCCCTCGGCGCAGATACGCGGTATTTT. Its protein is CASSWGGSLGADTRYF.

CDR3 in DNA: TGTGCCAGCAGCTACGGGACGAACACTGAAGCTTTCTTT. Translating it yields CASSYGTNTEAFF. This sequence joins TRBV5-6 and TRBJ1-1, with D perhaps matching TRBD1 (5 bases). The CDR3 loop spans 13 amino acids. The germline CDR1 and CDR2 sequences are SGHDT and YYEEEE. The V and J ends lost 3 bases and 1 base respectively, with 7 bases between them.

The table lists this clone with a few counts. The V and J genes are TRBV4-3 and TRBJ2-6; perhaps TRBD1 as D (6 bases). V lost 1 base to trimming and J lost 4 bases, with 11 bases between them. In germline, CDR1 is LGHNA, CDR2 YSLEER. The CDR3 consists of 16 residues. For the CDR3, the DNA is TGCGCCAGCAGCCAAGTGCAGGGGCCCGGGGCCAACGTCCTGACTTTC. Amino acid sequence: CASSQVQGPGANVLTF.

The rearrangement joins TRBV7-2 to TRBJ1-1; weak D call: TRBD1 (6 bases). CDR1 is SGHTA, CDR2 FQGNSA, per germline. Trimming left V 5 bases short and J 7 bases short, with 11 bases between. The CDR3 spans 12 residues. CDR3 in DNA: TGTGCCAGCAGCCCGACAGGACTTGAAGCTTTCTTT. It yields the protein CASSPTGLEAFF.

The chain is built from TRBV6-1 and TRBJ1-2; D may be TRBD1 (5 bases). V was pared by 3 bases and J by 5 bases, with 13 bases between. Germline V gene data show CDR1 as MNHNS and CDR2 as SASEGT. CDR3 length: 14 residues. CDR3 region: CASSDGDSQYGYTF. CDR3 nucleotide sequence: TGTGCCAGCAGTGATGGAGACAGCCAGTATGGCTACACCTTC.

This clone is large. V gene TRBV19 combines with J gene TRBJ2-1, with D tentatively TRBD1 or TRBD2 (5 bases each). V was cut by 9 bases and J by 5 bases, with 17 bases left in between. CDR3 length equals 14 residues. The V gene's germline CDR1 is LNHDA and CDR2 SQIVND (reference sequence). This chain's CDR3 is CASGAYRWDNEQFF. For the CDR3, the DNA is TGTGCCAGCGGGGCGTATAGGTGGGACAATGAGCAGTTCTTC.

This clone is deemed medium-sized (0.01 to 0.1%). This chain connects TRBV19 to TRBJ1-6; D is perhaps TRBD1 (5 bases). CDR3 length: 14 residues. Trimming pared 6 bases from V and 6 bases from J, leaving 12 bases between. CDR1 is LNHDA and CDR2 is SQIVND in the germline V gene (reference sequence). In DNA form, the CDR3 reads TGTGCCAGTAGGAGGGACGACGGTAATTCACCCCTCCACTTT. Translation gives CASRRDDGNSPLHF.

This clone is judged large. V usage is TRBV6-1 and J usage is TRBJ2-3; no clear D gene. Germline loops: CDR1 MNHNS, CDR2 SASEGT. V dropped 4 bases and J dropped 6 bases, with 8 bases sitting between them. The length of the CDR3 is 12 residues. The CDR3 sequence: CASSVSWDTQYF. DNA of the CDR3: TGTGCCAGCAGTGTCAGCTGGGATACGCAGTATTTT.

This chain connects TRBV20-1 to TRBJ2-7, with 10 bases aligning to TRBD2. CDR1 and CDR2 (germline): DFQATT, SNEGSKA (reference sequence). J lost 0 bases, V lost 2 bases, and 7 bases had no gene match. The CDR3 consists of 16 residues. In nucleotides, the CDR3 is TGCAGTGCTAGACTAGCGGGGGAAGAATTCTCCTACGAGCAGTACTTC. Amino acids: CSARLAGEEFSYEQYF.

The J gene is TRBJ1-2, the V gene TRBV6-2 or TRBV6-3; unclear D gene. The V gene lost 5 bases and the J gene lost 7 bases, with 11 bases spanning the gap. Germline CDR1 MNHEY, CDR2 SVGEGT. The CDR3 contains 12 residues. The CDR3 loop is CASSHPSGGYTF. CDR3 DNA sequence: TGTGCCAGCAGTCACCCGTCCGGTGGCTACACCTTC.

The chain recombines TRBV2 with TRBJ1-3; unclear D gene. The V gene's germline CDR1 is SNHLY and CDR2 FYNNEI. The CDR3 consists of 13 residues. V was pared by 6 bases and J by 0 bases, with 6 bases between. CDR3 nucleotide sequence: TGTGCCAGCAGGGACCACTCTGGAAACACCATATATTTT. Translation gives CASRDHSGNTIYF.

The genes are TRBV5-1 and TRBJ2-1; the D gene is possibly TRBD2 (6 bases). Trimming left V 2 bases short and J 2 bases short, with 8 bases between. The CDR3 has 14 amino acids. Germline-derived CDR1 and CDR2 are SGHRS and YFSETQ. The CDR3 nucleotides are TGCGCCAGCAGCTTCGGGGAGGCCTACAATGAGCAGTTCTTC. Residues: CASSFGEAYNEQFF.

The rearrangement links TRBV11-1 to TRBJ2-1, with D hard to call. V was shortened by 5 bases and J by 5 bases, with 16 bases between the two germline ends. The germline V gene encodes CDR1 SGHAT and CDR2 FQDESV (reference sequence). This CDR3 is 15 amino acids long. The CDR3 loop is CASSHALSGHNEQFF. The CDR3 DNA is TGTGCCAGCAGCCACGCACTATCGGGTCACAATGAGCAGTTCTTC.

The chain links TRBV7-8 to TRBJ1-6; D gene ambiguous. CDR3 length: 16 residues. V was shortened by 2 bases and J by 0 bases, with 8 bases between the two germline ends. Germline loops: CDR1 SGHVS, CDR2 FQNEAQ. CDR3 in amino acids: CASSLMESSYNSPLHF. The CDR3 region has the DNA TGTGCCAGCAGCTTAATGGAGAGCTCCTATAATTCACCCCTCCACTTT.

The genes are TRBV7-3 and TRBJ2-3, with TRBD2 matching over 12 bases. Per the germline V gene, CDR1 is SGHTA and CDR2 is FQGTGA. V shed 7 bases, J shed 7 bases, and the junction held 6 bases outside the gene matches. This CDR3 has 14 amino acids. CDR3 region: CASIPGLAGYTQYF. The CDR3 DNA sequence: TGTGCCAGCATCCCCGGACTAGCGGGATATACGCAGTATTTT.

This chain joins TRBV4-1 and TRBJ1-5, with D perhaps matching TRBD1 (6 bases). The V end was cut by 4 bases, the J end by 3 bases, with 13 bases between. This CDR3 spans 15 amino acids. Germline values: CDR1 MGHRA, CDR2 YSYEKL. DNA of the CDR3: TGCGCCAGCAGCCCTAGCGGGGACAACAATCAGCCCCAGCATTTT. Translated, it gives CASSPSGDNNQPQHF.